The 26 T cell receptor beta chains given below trace back to one sample, sequenced in a study of blood T cell repertoires in COVID-19. TCRdb's table, derived via immunoSEQ multiplex PCR, lists solely in-frame clones and lacks some. Of around 94,000 clones listed, around 88% are singletons. Material for sequencing was peripheral blood. The receptors originated from an older man with acute or convalescent COVID-19.

The rearrangement joins TRBV7-9 to TRBJ1-6; D gene uncertain. This CDR3 comprises 16 residues. Trimming left V 7 bases short and J 8 bases short, with 21 bases between. CDR1 and CDR2 (germline): SEHNR, FQNEAQ (reference sequence). Here the CDR3 reads CASTRWRGNGDSPLHF. The DNA of the CDR3 is TGTGCCAGCACCAGGTGGCGAGGGAACGGGGATTCACCCCTCCACTTT.

The chain recombines TRBV28 with TRBJ2-1; 9 bases are a match to TRBD2. Germline-derived CDR1 and CDR2 are MDHEN and SYDVKM. After removal of 0 bases from V and 9 bases from J, the junction contained 9 bases not matched to a gene. This CDR3 comprises 16 residues. DNA for the CDR3: TGTGCCAGCAGTTTATGGGGGGTAGCGGGAGTTATTGAGCAGTTCTTC. Amino acids: CASSLWGVAGVIEQFF.

The chain uses TRBV5-1 and TRBJ2-5; possibly TRBD1 for D (6 bases). The CDR3 is 14 amino acids. Trimming pared 4 bases from V and 1 base from J, leaving 11 bases between. The germline gives CDR1 SGHRS, CDR2 YFSETQ. The CDR3 DNA sequence: TGCGCCAGCAGCCCACTAGGGGGCCAAGAGACCCAGTACTTC. Translation: CASSPLGGQETQYF. Using reference TRBV5-1 and TRBJ2-5 for the parts outside the CDR3, the full variable domain is KAGVTQTPRYLIKTRGQQVTLSCSPISGHRSVSWYQQTPGQGLQFLFEYFSETQRNKGNFPGRFSGRQFSNSRSEMNVSTLELGDSALYLCASSPLGGQETQYFGPGTRLLVL.

The rearrangement links TRBV5-6 to TRBJ2-7; TRBD1 matches at 8 bases. The germline V gene has CDR1 SGHDT and CDR2 YYEEEE. V dropped 4 bases and J dropped 2; count of bases not matched to a gene: 8. There are 15 residues in the CDR3. The CDR3 loop reads CASSIPGGPPYEQYF. CDR3 DNA: TGTGCCAGCAGCATCCCAGGGGGCCCCCCCTACGAGCAGTACTTC.

The rearrangement uses TRBV28 and TRBJ2-1; 11 bases are shared with TRBD2. Trimming at V came to 7 bases and at J to 5 bases, leaving 7 bases not matched to a gene. The CDR3 is 15 residues long. From germline, CDR1 is MDHEN and CDR2 SYDVKM. The DNA for the CDR3 is TGTGCCAGCATCGTAGCGGGAGGGCTTCACAATGAGCAGTTCTTC. This sequence encodes CASIVAGGLHNEQFF.

The J gene is TRBJ2-1, the V gene TRBV29-1, with unresolved D. V was trimmed by 6 bases and J by 7 bases, leaving 10 bases between them. Germline CDR1 reads SQVTM; CDR2 reads ANQGSEA. This CDR3 is built from 11 residues. The CDR3 region is CSVGWSNEQFF. The CDR3 nucleotides are TGCAGCGTCGGGTGGTCAAATGAGCAGTTCTTC.

In regard to this clone: Other DNA sequences in this specimen translate into the identical CDR3. The rearrangement joins TRBV19 to TRBJ1-1; 7 positions match TRBD1. The CDR3 contains 15 residues. CDR1 is LNHDA, CDR2 SQIVND, per germline (reference sequence). The junction had 7 bases not matched to a gene; V was cut back by 5 bases and J by 1 base. The CDR3 DNA sequence: TGTGCCAGTAGTCCCTCGGGACAGAAGAACACTGAAGCTTTCTTT. Encoded protein: CASSPSGQKNTEAFF.

V gene TRBV28 combines with J gene TRBJ2-3, with D unresolved. Germline loops: CDR1 MDHEN, CDR2 SYDVKM. The length of the CDR3 is 13 residues. The germline V and J ends were trimmed by 4 bases and 2 bases, with 7 bases remaining between them. The CDR3 nucleotides are TGTGCCAGCAGTTCCCGACTCACAGATACGCAGTATTTT. Translation gives CASSSRLTDTQYF.

The rearrangement links TRBV6-5 to TRBJ1-5; 9 bases line up with TRBD1. The CDR3 covers 14 residues. Germline V CDR1 and CDR2: MNHEY, SVGAGI. Trimming removed 5 bases from V and 6 bases from J; junction bases left unmatched: 5. The CDR3 DNA reads TGTGCCAGCAGTACAGGGGGCGCGGGTCAGCCCCAGCATTTT. As protein: CASSTGGAGQPQHF.

The chain is built from TRBV18 and TRBJ1-2; 9 positions agree with TRBD1. This CDR3 has 15 residues. Germline assignment: CDR1 KGHSH and CDR2 LQKENI. J was trimmed by 3 bases and V by 5 bases; bases with no gene match: 7. The chain's CDR3 is CASSSQGQGYYGYTF. CDR3 nucleotide sequence: TGTGCCAGCTCATCGCAGGGACAGGGTTACTATGGCTACACCTTC.

The chain couples TRBV25-1 to TRBJ1-4; 9 bases match TRBD1. This CDR3 is built from 16 residues. The germline V gene has CDR1 MGHDK and CDR2 SYGVNS. With 4 bases clipped from V and 3 bases from J, the junction kept 6 bases outside the gene matches. CDR3 DNA: TGTGCCAGCAGTGGGACCAACAGGGGGCCTAATGAAAAACTGTTTTTT. Its protein product is CASSGTNRGPNEKLFF.

The rearrangement links TRBV19 to TRBJ2-3; maybe TRBD1 (5 bases). The germline CDR1 and CDR2 sequences are LNHDA and SQIVND (reference sequence). The CDR3 runs to 14 residues. Trimming took 4 bases from V and 6 from J, leaving 14 bases between them. The CDR3 loop reads CASSNGGAEDTQYF. The CDR3 bases are TGTGCCAGTAGTAACGGTGGGGCTGAGGATACGCAGTATTTT.

This clone was detected once. The chain joins TRBV7-9 to TRBJ2-6, with D hard to call. The V gene's germline CDR1 is SEHNR and CDR2 FQNEAQ (reference sequence). There are 15 residues in the CDR3. V was clipped by 4 bases and J by 0 bases, with 7 bases between them. The CDR3 protein is CASSWASSGANVLTF. In DNA form, the CDR3 reads TGTGCCAGCAGCTGGGCGAGCTCTGGGGCCAACGTCCTGACTTTC.

The chain uses TRBV5-5 and TRBJ2-5; TRBD2 matches 15 bases. V was clipped by 3 bases and J by 5 bases; unmatched bases: 8. The CDR3 length is 17 residues. CDR1 is SGHKS, CDR2 YYEKEE, per germline (reference sequence). The CDR3 region is CASSWGTSGRFLETQYF. CDR3 in DNA: TGTGCCAGCAGCTGGGGGACTAGCGGGAGGTTTTTGGAGACCCAGTACTTC.

The chain employs TRBV28 and TRBJ1-5; D is unresolved. Germline V gene data show CDR1 as MDHEN and CDR2 as SYDVKM. V was shortened by 1 base and J by 0 bases, with 10 bases between the two germline ends. The CDR3 covers 16 residues. The DNA for the CDR3 is TGTGCCAGCAGTTTATATCCCGGGGATAGCAATCAGCCCCAGCATTTT. Its translation: CASSLYPGDSNQPQHF.

This clone was seen just once. The rearrangement uses TRBV5-1 and TRBJ1-1, with 9 nucleotides matching TRBD1. The CDR3 extends over 15 amino acids. CDR1 is SGHRS, CDR2 YFSETQ, per germline. Trimming removed 3 bases from V and 4 bases from J; junction bases left unmatched: 7. This CDR3 reads CASSSQGASSTEAFF. CDR3 sequence (DNA): TGCGCCAGCAGCTCACAGGGGGCATCGAGCACTGAAGCTTTCTTT.

This clone has a handful of counts. This sample also contains other DNA sequences that code for the same CDR3. The chain employs TRBV28 and TRBJ2-2; D gene unclear. CDR1 and CDR2 from the germline V gene are MDHEN and SYDVKM. This CDR3 has 13 amino acids. V was trimmed by 6 bases and J by 5 bases, leaving 10 bases between them. The CDR3 DNA is TGTGCCAGCAGCCCACTTCCGACCGGGGAGCTGTTTTTT. Translating it yields CASSPLPTGELFF.

The chain uses TRBV7-2 and TRBJ2-1; 11 bases fit TRBD2. The V segment lost 5 bases and the J segment 6 bases; nucleotides outside the gene matches: 9. In germline, CDR1 is SGHTA, CDR2 FQGNSA. The CDR3 totals 16 residues. DNA of the CDR3: TGTGCCAGCAGCCGCACCGGGACTAGCGGCGTCAATGAGCAGTTCTTC. Translation gives CASSRTGTSGVNEQFF. Full variable domain (missing parts from reference TRBV7-2 and TRBJ2-1): GAGVSQSPSNKVTEKGKDVELRCDPISGHTALYWYRQSLGQGLEFLIYFQGNSAPDKSGLPSDRFSAERTGGSVSTLTIQRTQQEDSAVYLCASSRTGTSGVNEQFFGPGTRLTVL.

The chain recombines TRBV6-6 with TRBJ2-4, with D tentatively TRBD2 (6 bases). The V end lost 4 bases, the J end lost 2 bases, and 12 bases lay between the germline ends. Germline lookup yields CDR1 MNHNY and CDR2 SVGAGI (reference sequence). The length of the CDR3 is 15 residues. The CDR3: CASSSGVRTKNIQYF. As DNA, the CDR3 is TGTGCCAGCAGTTCGGGAGTTAGAACCAAAAACATTCAGTACTTC.

The chain uses TRBV9 and TRBJ2-7; 8 nucleotides line up with TRBD2. Per the germline V gene, CDR1 is SGDLS and CDR2 is YYNGEE. Trimming at V came to 4 bases and at J to 6 bases, leaving 12 bases not matched to a gene. The CDR3 runs 15 residues. The DNA for the CDR3 is TGTGCCAGCAGCCCAAGCGGGGGACCCGGGGGCGAGCAGTACTTC. It yields the protein CASSPSGGPGGEQYF.

The rearrangement joins TRBV24-1 to TRBJ2-2; TRBD2 aligns across 8 bases. The CDR3 spans 14 residues. Germline V CDR1 and CDR2: KGHDR, SFDVKD. V shed 6 bases, J shed 5 bases, and the junction held 4 bases outside the gene matches. The CDR3 spells CATSSGGWTGELFF. In DNA form, the CDR3 reads TGTGCCACCAGTAGCGGGGGCTGGACCGGGGAGCTGTTTTTT.

The chain is built from TRBV18 and TRBJ2-7; maybe TRBD2 (5 bases). Germline CDR1 reads KGHSH; CDR2 reads LQKENI. The CDR3 is 13 amino acids. Trimming removed 1 base from V and 10 bases from J, with 14 bases in between. The CDR3 loop is CASSPQEASIQYF. The CDR3 DNA sequence: TGTGCCAGCTCACCACAGGAGGCTTCTATACAGTACTTC.

V is TRBV7-2 and J is TRBJ1-2; TRBD1 agrees at 12 bases. The length of the CDR3 is 19 residues. With 3 bases clipped from V and 7 bases from J, the junction kept 18 bases outside the gene matches. In germline, CDR1 is SGHTA, CDR2 FQGNSA. Here the CDR3 reads CASSFSPVFGDRGLSGYTF. Here the CDR3 DNA reads TGTGCCAGCAGCTTCTCTCCCGTATTTGGGGACAGGGGGCTAAGTGGCTACACCTTC.

The V gene is TRBV7-2, the J gene TRBJ2-1, with a weak D call TRBD1 (5 bases). CDR1 is SGHTA and CDR2 is FQGNSA in the germline V gene. The CDR3 extends over 13 amino acids. V lost 5 bases to trimming and J lost 10 bases, with 15 bases between them. The CDR3 DNA follows: TGTGCCAGCAGCCTTAGGGGTGGAACGGAGCAGTTCTTC. Protein product: CASSLRGGTEQFF.

The V gene is TRBV7-2, the J gene TRBJ2-7; 8 bases align to TRBD2. Germline assignment: CDR1 SGHTA and CDR2 FQGNSA. With V trimmed by 0 bases and J by 8 bases, 6 bases remained unmatched. The CDR3 sequence is 14 residues long. CDR3 loop: CASSLALASGQQYF. CDR3 DNA sequence: TGTGCCAGCAGCTTAGCGCTAGCTAGCGGGCAGCAGTACTTC.

The chain has TRBV4-2 and TRBJ2-7, with 7 bases identical to TRBD2. This CDR3 region has 17 residues. The V segment lost 0 bases and the J segment 1 base; nucleotides outside the gene matches: 9. Germline assignment: CDR1 LGHNA and CDR2 YNFKEQ. The CDR3 protein is CASSQEIWDYESYEQYF. CDR3 nucleotide sequence: TGTGCCAGCAGCCAAGAAATATGGGACTACGAATCCTACGAGCAGTACTTC.